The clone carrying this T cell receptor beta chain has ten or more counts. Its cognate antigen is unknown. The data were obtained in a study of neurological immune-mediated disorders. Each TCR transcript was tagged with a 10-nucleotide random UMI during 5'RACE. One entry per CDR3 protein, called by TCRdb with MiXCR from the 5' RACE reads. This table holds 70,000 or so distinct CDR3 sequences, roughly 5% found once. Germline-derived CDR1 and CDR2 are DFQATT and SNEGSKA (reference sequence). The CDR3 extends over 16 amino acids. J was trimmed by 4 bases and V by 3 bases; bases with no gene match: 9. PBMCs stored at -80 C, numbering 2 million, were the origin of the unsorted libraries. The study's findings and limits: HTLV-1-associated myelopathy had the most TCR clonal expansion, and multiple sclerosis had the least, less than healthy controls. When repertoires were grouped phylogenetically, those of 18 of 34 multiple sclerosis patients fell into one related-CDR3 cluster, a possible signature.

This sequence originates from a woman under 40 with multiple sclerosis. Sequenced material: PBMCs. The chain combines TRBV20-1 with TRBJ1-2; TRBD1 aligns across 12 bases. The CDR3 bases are TGCAGTGCTAGCCCGGGACAGGGGGCGATCGGCTATGGCTACACCTTC. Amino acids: CSASPGQGAIGYGYTF.